The T cell receptor beta chain under discussion was sequenced for a study of T cells in Graves' hyperthyroidism and ophthalmopathy. Study-level results: Blood also showed most of the thyroid clonotypes that were expanded above 0.001.

This clonotype was observed at least ten times. Its antigen is unidentified. RNA transcripts served as the template for amplifying TCR beta CDR3 regions. Carried out on the TCR CDR3, a first-round RT-PCR used the HTBI primer set. MiXCR, run by TCRdb on the multiplex PCR reads, gives a single entry per CDR3 protein. The profile covers 350,000 to 450,000 distinct CDR3 sequences, with about a sixth appearing a single time and approximately 33% taken by the ten largest. The V gene end was trimmed by 2 bases and the J gene end by 4 bases; junction bases not matched to a gene: 14. The CDR3 loop spans 18 amino acids. In germline, CDR1 is DFQATT, CDR2 SNEGSKA (reference sequence).

Input material: blood. This receptor was taken from a young woman with Graves' hyperthyroidism that later progressed to Graves' ophthalmopathy. The chain is built from TRBV20-1 and TRBJ2-5, with TRBD2 matching 12 bases. CDR3 sequence (DNA): TGCAGTGCTAGAAAGGGTCCTAGCGGGAGGGCCTGGGGAGAGACCCAGTACTTC. It encodes CSARKGPSGRAWGETQYF.